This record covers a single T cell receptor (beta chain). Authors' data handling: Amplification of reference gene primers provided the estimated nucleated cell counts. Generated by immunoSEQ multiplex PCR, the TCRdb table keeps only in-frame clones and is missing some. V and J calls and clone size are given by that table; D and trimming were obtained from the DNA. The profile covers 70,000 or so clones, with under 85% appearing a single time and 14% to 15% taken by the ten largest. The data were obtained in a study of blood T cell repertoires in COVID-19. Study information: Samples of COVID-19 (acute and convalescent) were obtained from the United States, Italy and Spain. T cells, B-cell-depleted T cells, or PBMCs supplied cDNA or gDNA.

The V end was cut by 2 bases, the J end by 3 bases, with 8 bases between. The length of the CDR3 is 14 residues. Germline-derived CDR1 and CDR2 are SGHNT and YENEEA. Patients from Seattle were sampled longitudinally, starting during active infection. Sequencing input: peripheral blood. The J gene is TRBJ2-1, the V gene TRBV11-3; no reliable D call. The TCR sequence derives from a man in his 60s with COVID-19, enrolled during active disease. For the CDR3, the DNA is TGTGCCAGCAGCTTACTAGTCGGCTACAATGAGCAGTTCTTC. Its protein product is CASSLLVGYNEQFF.